These T cell receptor beta chains were read from a single sample in a study of CD4 T cells in relation to SARS-CoV-2 and coronaviruses. Profiling relied on immunoSEQ multiplex PCR, and the TCRdb table lists in-frame clones only, not all of them. The table records 20,000 to 25,000 clones, about 69% of them present only once. Their recognized antigens are unknown. The specimen sequenced was CD4+ T cells from PBMCs, cultured in vitro. These receptors were taken from a human donor in good health. Each CDR3 is given with its conserved first and last residue. The D gene is left open where the match is weak. The size entry is marked missing in some rows and otherwise reads once, few, many or a size class.

v_call,clone_size,j_call,d_call,cdr3_nt,cdr3_aa
TRBV12-5,few,TRBJ2-7,TRBD1,TGTGCTAGTGGTTTGAGACAGGGGGCCTACGAGCAGTACTTC,CASGLRQGAYEQYF
TRBV4-3,few,TRBJ2-5,NA,TGCGCCAGCAGCCAAGTCCTTGGGCGGGAGACCCAGTACTTC,CASSQVLGRETQYF
TRBV11-3,NA,TRBJ2-1,TRBD2,TGTGCCAGCAGCCTTCTAGCGGGAGGGCGACATAATGAGCAGTTCTTC,CASSLLAGGRHNEQFF
TRBV27,NA,TRBJ1-2,TRBD1,TGTGCCAGCAGTTTAGAGACAGGGGGCTTCTATGGCTACACCTTC,CASSLETGGFYGYTF
TRBV5-1,NA,TRBJ2-3,NA,TGCGCCAGCAGCTCCGGGACTCAATTTAGCACAGATACGCAGTATTTT,CASSSGTQFSTDTQYF
TRBV10-3,NA,TRBJ2-5,TRBD2,TGTGCCATCAGTCCGGGACTAGCGGGGGGCCAAGAGACCCAGTACTTC,CAISPGLAGGQETQYF
TRBV19,NA,TRBJ1-4,NA,TGTGCCAGTAGTGAACAGGGTCGATTTTGGGAAAAACTGTTTTTT,CASSEQGRFWEKLFF
TRBV9,NA,TRBJ1-1,NA,TGTGCCAGCGGTACATCCGGGGGTAGCACTGAAGCTTTCTTT,CASGTSGGSTEAFF
TRBV4-2,NA,TRBJ1-3,NA,TGTGCCAGCAGCCAAGAGCCCTCGGGGTGGTCTGGAAACACCATATATTTT,CASSQEPSGWSGNTIYF
TRBV12-1,few,TRBJ2-7,NA,TGTGCCAGCAGCTTTGCATTAAGGACACACCACTACGAGCAGTACTTC,CASSFALRTHHYEQYF
TRBV12-3/TRBV12-4,NA,TRBJ1-2,TRBD1,TGTGCCAGCAGTTTGAGACAGGGCCGCCGGTCCTTC,CASSLRQGRRSF
TRBV14,NA,TRBJ2-3,NA,TGTGCCAGCAGCCAAGTTTGGAGCACAGATACGCAGTATTTT,CASSQVWSTDTQYF
TRBV30,NA,TRBJ2-1,NA,TGTGCCTGGAAAGGAGGGTGGAGCTCCTACAATGAGCAGTTCTTC,CAWKGGWSSYNEQFF
TRBV4-2,few,TRBJ1-5,NA,TGTGCCAGCAGCCAAGGGAAGGGCGGGGGAAGCAATCAGCCCCAGCATTTT,CASSQGKGGGSNQPQHF
TRBV30,few,TRBJ1-3,NA,TGTGCCTGGGGGACCTCTGGAAACACCATATATTTT,CAWGTSGNTIYF
TRBV15,NA,TRBJ1-2,NA,TGTGCCACCAGCAGAGATCAGGTGAGGGATCTTAACTATGGCTACACCTTC,CATSRDQVRDLNYGYTF
TRBV5-1,NA,TRBJ2-7,TRBD1,TGCGCCAGCAGCTTGACCGGGGACAGGGGCATCGAGCAGTACTTC,CASSLTGDRGIEQYF
TRBV6-5,NA,TRBJ2-7,NA,TGTGCCAGCACCCTGGAGGCCGACTACGAGCAGTACTTC,CASTLEADYEQYF
TRBV2,NA,TRBJ2-3,NA,TGTGCCAGCAGTGATGTGCGGATCACAGATACGCAGTATTTT,CASSDVRITDTQYF
TRBV6-5,NA,TRBJ2-5,TRBD1,TGTGCCAGCAGTTATCGGGACAGGGTAAAGACCCAGTACTTC,CASSYRDRVKTQYF
TRBV5-6,few,TRBJ1-2,TRBD1,TGTGCCAGCTACAGACAGGGACTCTTTGGCTACACCTTC,CASYRQGLFGYTF
TRBV5-1,NA,TRBJ2-3,TRBD1,TGCGCCAGCAGCTCCTCTACGGGACAGCCCACAGATACGCAGTATTTT,CASSSSTGQPTDTQYF
TRBV12-3/TRBV12-4,NA,TRBJ1-5,NA,TGTGCCAGCAGTTCCCTGCGGGGGCAGCCCCAGCATTTT,CASSSLRGQPQHF
TRBV5-1,NA,TRBJ2-3,NA,TGCGCCAGCGGCGATAGCACAGATACGCAGTATTTT,CASGDSTDTQYF
TRBV13,large,TRBJ2-3,NA,TGTGCCAGCAGCCCACTACAGAAGGAGATCGGTACGCAGTATTTT,CASSPLQKEIGTQYF
TRBV20-1,few,TRBJ1-2,NA,TGCAGTGCTAGTCCGGGGGCCTATGGCTACACCTTC,CSASPGAYGYTF
TRBV7-8,NA,TRBJ1-4,TRBD1,TGTGCCAGCAGCGCCGGGACAGGCAGTGAAAAACTGTTTTTT,CASSAGTGSEKLFF
TRBV5-1,NA,TRBJ2-2,TRBD2,TGCGCCAGCAGCTTTCCGACTAGCGGGAGAAAGGGGGAGCTGTTTTTT,CASSFPTSGRKGELFF
TRBV9,NA,TRBJ2-7,TRBD2,TGTGCCAGCAGCCCCCTATCGGGAGGTACTCTCCGCGAGCAGTACTTC,CASSPLSGGTLREQYF
TRBV6-6,NA,TRBJ1-5,TRBD1,TGTGCCAGCAGTTACCAGGGGGCCAGCAATCAGCCCCAGCATTTT,CASSYQGASNQPQHF
TRBV11-3,NA,TRBJ2-1,TRBD2,TGTGCCAGCAGCTTGAGACTAGCGGGAAAGGATGAGCAGTTCTTC,CASSLRLAGKDEQFF
TRBV19,NA,TRBJ1-1,NA,TGTGCCAGTAGTATAGTTGACCGTTTGAACACTGAAGCTTTCTTT,CASSIVDRLNTEAFF
TRBV4-1,NA,TRBJ2-1,TRBD2,TGCGCCAGCAGCTACTTAGCGGGGCCCCTCTACAATGAGCAGTTCTTC,CASSYLAGPLYNEQFF
TRBV30,NA,TRBJ2-1,NA,TGTGCCTGGAGTAACGCTCCGGGACCCCAGTTCTTC,CAWSNAPGPQFF
TRBV6-5,NA,TRBJ1-3,TRBD1,TGTGCCAGCAGGAACACAGGGGATGGAAACACCATATATTTT,CASRNTGDGNTIYF
TRBV6-1,NA,TRBJ2-7,TRBD1,TGTGCCAGCAGTGATCTGAGGACAGGGAGGAACGAGCAGTACTTC,CASSDLRTGRNEQYF
TRBV6-5,NA,TRBJ1-2,TRBD1,TGTGCCAGCAGGACAGGGGACAGCTATGGCTACACCTTC,CASRTGDSYGYTF
TRBV4-3,few,TRBJ1-6,NA,TGCGCCAGCGGCAGCGACTATAATTCACCCCTCCACTTT,CASGSDYNSPLHF
TRBV28,NA,TRBJ2-2,NA,TGTGCCAGCAAATCTTGGTCTGGGATCACGAACACCGGGGAGCTGTTTTTT,CASKSWSGITNTGELFF
TRBV4-1,NA,TRBJ2-5,TRBD2,TGCGCCAGCAGCCCCCGCGGCGGGGGGATGGAGACCCAGTACTTC,CASSPRGGGMETQYF